The 28 T cell receptor beta chains below come from one sample, sequenced in a study of CD8+CD57+ T cells in acquired aplastic anemia. Using genomic DNA as the template, TCR beta VDJ and CDR3 profiling was carried out. TCRdb processed the reads anew with MiXCR; each CDR3 protein has one entry. The data show 400,000 to 450,000 distinct CDR3 sequences, about 70% seen once. Sequences were obtained from sorted CD4+, CD8+, or CD8+CD57+ T cells (not recorded which) from PBMCs. The receptors come from a human donor in good health, serving as a control.

This clonotype was detected ten times or more. The CDR3 sequence is CASSIARTGQILVNQPQHF. DNA for the CDR3: TGTGCCAGTAGTATAGCGAGGACAGGGCAGATCTTGGTCAATCAGCCCCAGCATTTT. This rearrangement joins TRBV19 to TRBJ1-5; 8 bases match TRBD1. CDR3 size: 19 residues. V was clipped by 1 base and J by 3 bases; unmatched bases: 14. From germline, CDR1 is LNHDA and CDR2 SQIVND (reference sequence). Full variable domain (rest looked up from reference TRBV19 and TRBJ1-5): DGGITQSPKYLFRKEGQNVTLSCEQNLNHDAMYWYRQDPGQGLRLIYYSQIVNDFQKGDIAEGYSVSREKKESFPLTVTSAQKNPTAFYLCASSIARTGQILVNQPQHFGDGTRLSIL.

This clonotype showed up just once. An end of the junction differs from the germline gene, which may be a read error. The chain uses TRBV2 and TRBJ2-1, with 8 bases lining up with TRBD1. The CDR3 contains 16 residues. CDR1 is SNHLY, CDR2 FYNNEI, per germline. CDR3 loop: CATSDAAGGAYNEQFF. In DNA, the CDR3 is TGTGCCACCAGTGATGCCGCAGGGGGCGCCTACAATGAGCAGTTCTTC. The full variable domain, with the rest looked up from reference TRBV2 and TRBJ2-1, is EPEVTQTPSHQVTQMGQEVILRCVPISNHLYFYWYRQILGQKVEFLVSFYNNEISEKSEIFDDQFSVERPDGSNFTLKIRSTKLEDSAMYFCATSDAAGGAYNEQFFGPGTRLTVL.

Of note for this clonotype: The junction departs from germline at one end; a sequencing error may be responsible. The J gene is TRBJ2-3, the V gene TRBV7-8; the D is unclear. CDR3 length equals 15 residues. The germline CDR1 and CDR2 sequences are SGHVS and FQNEAQ. This CDR3 reads CASSLDANQPQHHYF. The CDR3 DNA is TGTGCCAGCAGCTTAGACGCCAATCAGCCCCAGCATCATTACTTC.

V gene TRBV5-4 combines with J gene TRBJ1-2, with a possible D match to TRBD1 (5 bases). This CDR3 region has 18 residues. The V gene's germline CDR1 is SGHNT and CDR2 YYREEE (reference sequence). Between the trimmed V and J ends, which lost 4 bases and 3 bases, there was a span of 25 bases. The CDR3 DNA follows: TGTGCCAGCAGCGGTGGGGGTGTAAGGCAGTGGGGGTACTATGGCTACACCTTC. Amino acids: CASSGGGVRQWGYYGYTF.

The count of this clonotype is one. The genes are TRBV7-8 and TRBJ1-1; D gene unclear. V was pared by 6 bases and J by 0 bases, with 17 bases between. Germline V lookup: CDR1 SGHVS, CDR2 FQNEAQ. The CDR3 loop spans 16 amino acids. The CDR3 sequence: CASSPLARGMNTEAFF. DNA of the CDR3: TGTGCCAGCAGTCCTTTGGCCCGAGGCATGAACACTGAAGCTTTCTTT. The entire variable domain, with the rest obtained from reference TRBV7-8 and TRBJ1-1, is as follows: GAGVSQSPRYKVAKRGQDVALRCDPISGHVSLFWYQQALGQGPEFLTYFQNEAQLDKSGLPSDRFFAERPEGSVSTLKIQRTQQEDSAVYLCASSPLARGMNTEAFFGQGTRLTVV.

This chain links TRBV9 with TRBJ2-5; D is ambiguous. Germline CDR1 is SGDLS and CDR2 is YYNGEE. Trimming shortened V by 9 bases and J by 11 bases, and 20 bases separated the two germline ends. The CDR3 spans 12 residues. The CDR3 sequence is CATSRARLTQYF. CDR3 DNA sequence: TGTGCCACCTCGCGAGCTAGGCTAACGCAGTACTTC.

This clonotype was seen many times. The chain joins TRBV7-3 to TRBJ1-2; the D gene is possibly TRBD1 (5 bases). CDR1 is SGHTA, CDR2 FQGTGA, per germline. The CDR3 extends over 14 amino acids. V shed 1 base and J shed 10 bases, with 16 bases lying between them. CDR3 sequence: CASSLMGPGSDYTF. The DNA of the CDR3 is TGTGCCAGCAGCTTAATGGGACCGGGTTCCGACTACACCTTC.

This clonotype was found many times. This chain joins TRBV10-3 and TRBJ2-7; the match to TRBD1 covers 7 bases. Germline V gives CDR1 ENHRY, CDR2 SYGVKD. V lost 10 bases and J lost 2; bases outside the gene matches: 8. This CDR3 has 13 residues. The CDR3 bases are TGTGCCAGCAGCCGGGACAGTACCTACGAGCAGTACTTC. As protein: CASSRDSTYEQYF.

This clonotype was counted many times. The CDR3 sequence: CSASTQGWTEAFF. The DNA of the CDR3 is TGCAGTGCTAGCACCCAGGGCTGGACTGAAGCTTTCTTT. The V and J genes are TRBV20-1 and TRBJ1-1, with a tentative D call TRBD1 (5 bases). Germline CDR1 reads DFQATT; CDR2 reads SNEGSKA (reference sequence). V was trimmed by 3 bases and J by 5 bases, leaving 13 bases between them. The CDR3 spans 13 residues.

In its sample, this clonotype was seen a few times. A much more abundant neighbour one base away suggests this may be a read error. The V and J genes are TRBV19 and TRBJ2-1, with D hard to call. Germline loops: CDR1 LNHDA, CDR2 SQIVND (reference sequence). CDR3 length: 14 amino acids. DNA for the CDR3: TGTGCCAGTAGCCCCAAGGGTTTTTGGAATGGGCAGTTCTTC. It codes for CASSPKGFWNGQFF.

This clonotype was recorded once. J is TRBJ1-4 and V is TRBV10-3, with 7 bases lining up with TRBD1. J lost 8 bases, V lost 2 bases, and 2 bases had no gene match. Germline V gene sequence: CDR1 ENHRY, CDR2 SYGVKD. The CDR3 contains 13 residues. CDR3 sequence reads: CAISEGQAEKLFF. The DNA of the CDR3 is TGTGCCATCAGTGAGGGACAGGCGGAAAAACTGTTTTTT.

The chain employs TRBV4-1 and TRBJ2-7, with 7 bases matching TRBD1. The CDR3 spans 14 residues. V was pared by 11 bases and J by 0 bases, with 10 bases of the junction left unmatched. Germline lookup yields CDR1 MGHRA and CDR2 YSYEKL. As DNA, the CDR3 is TGCGCCGGCGGCAGGGGGTTCAGCTCCTACGAGCAGTACTTC. Translation: CAGGRGFSSYEQYF.

This clonotype was seen more than once but under ten times. V and J are TRBV7-4 and TRBJ1-2, with TRBD1 identical over 8 bases. V was pared by 6 bases and J by 4 bases, with 7 bases of the junction left unmatched. Germline V gene data show CDR1 as SGHVT and CDR2 as SQSDAQ. The CDR3 spans 14 residues. In DNA form, the CDR3 reads TGTGCCAGCAGTGTAGGACAGGGCCGCTATGGCTACACCTTC. Its protein product is CASSVGQGRYGYTF.

This clonotype came up a few times. The chain couples TRBV30 to TRBJ2-5, with D possibly matching TRBD1 (6 bases). V lost 3 bases to trimming and J lost 1 base, with 9 bases between them. CDR3 size: 13 residues. Germline loops: CDR1 GTSNPN, CDR2 SVGIG (reference sequence). The chain's CDR3 is CAWSGQSQETQYF. Here the CDR3 DNA reads TGTGCCTGGAGCGGACAGTCCCAAGAGACCCAGTACTTC.

The table lists this clonotype with a count of one. The chain carries TRBV12-3 or TRBV12-4 and TRBJ1-5; D is possibly TRBD1 (5 bases). The CDR3 covers 15 residues. Trimming took off 3 bases at V and 0 bases at J, with 9 bases between the two ends. The CDR3 DNA reads TGTGCCAGCAGTTTCAGGGATTATAGCAATCAGCCCCAGCATTTT. The encoded protein is CASSFRDYSNQPQHF.

Turning to this clonotype: This may be a read error, as it is one base from a much larger clone. For the CDR3, the DNA is TGTGCCAGCAGCCCCTGGCACTCCGTGCAACAAGGGACCCAGTACTTC. It yields the protein CASSPWHSVQQGTQYF. The chain is built from TRBV3-1 and TRBJ2-5, with D uncertain. The germline CDR1 and CDR2 sequences are LGHDT and YNNKEL (reference sequence). The CDR3 loop spans 16 amino acids.

This clonotype has more than one count but fewer than ten. V gene TRBV2 combines with J gene TRBJ1-3; no definite D call. The CDR3 is made up of 14 amino acids. Germline loops: CDR1 SNHLY, CDR2 FYNNEI. The V and J ends lost 4 bases and 4 bases respectively, with 11 bases between them. CDR3 bases: TGTGCCAGCAGTGGAAACAGCTACGGAAACACCATATATTTT. Translation gives CASSGNSYGNTIYF.

The gene calls are TRBV6-5 and TRBJ1-2; no clear D gene. The CDR3 length is 13 residues. Trimming shortened V by 4 bases and J by 3 bases, and 9 bases separated the two germline ends. CDR1 and CDR2 from the germline V gene are MNHEY and SVGAGI. DNA of the CDR3: TGTGCCAGCAGTTTAAACAGATACTATGGCTACACCTTC. It encodes CASSLNRYYGYTF.

The chain couples TRBV10-3 to TRBJ1-5; 7 bases are shared with TRBD1. Germline trimming cut 2 bases from V and 8 bases from J; bases unmatched to any gene: 12. Germline V gene data show CDR1 as ENHRY and CDR2 as SYGVKD. CDR3 length: 16 residues. CDR3 in amino acids: CAISETGTDTDKPQHF. In nucleotides, the CDR3 is TGTGCCATCAGTGAGACCGGGACAGACACAGATAAGCCCCAGCATTTT.

This clonotype was detected only once. Because it lacks the conserved phenylalanine or tryptophan at the end, this CDR3 is likely a read error. No DNA is shown, since the ends of the CDR3 on it are uncertain; the CDR3 is the one TCRdb lists. This chain links TRBV7-8 with TRBJ2-1; whether TRBD2, the table's D call, matches the DNA was not checked. Per germline, CDR1 SGHVS and CDR2 FQNEAQ. The CDR3 is 15 residues long, ends included. The CDR3: CASSLDRSSGGLIAL.

As to this clonotype: The DNA is left out, because the CDR3 cannot be placed on it with certainty; the CDR3 is given as TCRdb lists it. The rearrangement joins TRBV2 to TRBJ2-2. The germline V gene encodes CDR1 SNHLY and CDR2 FYNNEI. Ends included, the CDR3 has 16 residues. The CDR3 loop reads CATANLYEQYFGELFF.

This rearrangement joins TRBV5-6 to TRBJ2-1; D gene ambiguous. The V gene lost 0 bases and the J gene lost 10 bases, with 5 bases spanning the gap. CDR3 length equals 11 residues. CDR1 and CDR2 (germline): SGHDT, YYEEEE. This CDR3 reads CASSLEKEQFF. The CDR3 DNA sequence: TGTGCCAGCAGCTTGGAGAAGGAGCAGTTCTTC.

To note about this clonotype: At one boundary the junction diverges from the germline segment, which might be a read error. V gene TRBV9 combines with J gene TRBJ1-2; TRBD1 matches at 8 bases. Per the germline V gene, CDR1 is SGDLS and CDR2 is YYNGEE. The CDR3 sequence is 13 residues long. CDR3 DNA sequence: TGTGCCAGCAGCTTAGAGACAGGGGAGGGCTACACTTTC. Translating gives CASSLETGEGYTF.

Ten or more counts support this clonotype. This chain joins TRBV6-5 and TRBJ2-3; D is ambiguous. V lost 0 bases to trimming and J lost 0 bases, with 10 bases between them. This CDR3 is built from 16 residues. Germline lookup yields CDR1 MNHEY and CDR2 SVGAGI. The CDR3 loop is CASSYSTATSTDTQYF. Written as DNA, the CDR3 is TGTGCCAGCAGTTACTCGACGGCGACTAGCACAGATACGCAGTATTTT.

The count of this clonotype is one. The gene calls are TRBV11-2 and TRBJ1-1; D not resolved. The CDR3 spans 12 residues. Germline V lookup: CDR1 SGHAT, CDR2 FQNNGV. V shed 5 bases and J shed 7 bases, with 11 bases lying between them. DNA for the CDR3: TGTGCCAGCAGCCAACACGCCTATGAAGCTTTCTTT. This translates into CASSQHAYEAFF.

Only a few counts were recorded for this clonotype. This chain uses TRBV7-2 with TRBJ1-2, with 8 bases aligning to TRBD1. This CDR3 has 14 residues. The V gene's germline CDR1 is SGHTA and CDR2 FQGNSA. The junction had 14 bases not matched to a gene; V was cut back by 5 bases and J by 12 bases. This chain's CDR3 is CASSPDRESAGNTF. As DNA, the CDR3 is TGTGCCAGCAGCCCGGACAGGGAGTCGGCTGGAAACACCTTC. Supplemented by reference TRBV7-2 and TRBJ1-2, the full variable domain reads GAGVSQSPSNKVTEKGKDVELRCDPISGHTALYWYRQSLGQGLEFLIYFQGNSAPDKSGLPSDRFSAERTGGSVSTLTIQRTQQEDSAVYLCASSPDRESAGNTFGSGTRLTVV.

This clonotype was seen at least ten times. V gene TRBV12-3 or TRBV12-4 combines with J gene TRBJ1-1, with 7 bases identical to TRBD1. The length of the CDR3 is 16 residues. J was trimmed by 0 bases and V by 6 bases; bases with no gene match: 10. The CDR3 is CASSASRGGLNTEAFF. As DNA, the CDR3 is TGTGCCAGCAGCGCCTCCAGGGGGGGGCTGAACACTGAAGCTTTCTTT.

There are many counts of this clonotype. The V call is TRBV4-2, the J call TRBJ2-3; D unclear. Germline V gives CDR1 LGHNA, CDR2 YNFKEQ. The CDR3 length is 14 residues. Trimming stripped 0 bases from V and 3 bases from J, with 7 bases between. This CDR3 reads CASSQDEATDTQYF. CDR3 bases: TGTGCCAGCAGCCAAGATGAGGCTACAGATACGCAGTATTTT.